The source of this T cell receptor (beta chain) is a study of blood T cells in healthy people across ages. CDR1 and CDR2 from the germline V gene are MDHEN and SYDVKM. The CDR3 consists of 15 residues. With 4 bases removed from V and 3 bases from J, the gap between germline ends came to 14 bases. Study-wide results and limits: PBMCs were not sorted, which prevented a conclusive comparison of naive versus antigen-experienced cells. Getting older went along with TCR beta diversity per million T cells dropping roughly linearly.

A second PCR of 7 to 11 cycles used a sample-barcoded 5' primer and a J-beta primer mix. MiXCR, applied by TCRdb to the 5' RACE reads, yields one record per CDR3 protein. The sample has roughly 1,800,000 distinct CDR3 sequences, roughly 50% seen once. Regarding this clonotype: Its antigen remains unknown.

The sample consisted of blood. This chain links TRBV28 with TRBJ2-3, with D perhaps TRBD1 or TRBD2 (6 bases each). This TCR derives from a middle-aged woman in good health. The CDR3 protein is CASSWGAVSTDTQYF. In nucleotides, the CDR3 is TGTGCCAGCAGTTGGGGGGCCGTTAGTACAGATACGCAGTATTTT.